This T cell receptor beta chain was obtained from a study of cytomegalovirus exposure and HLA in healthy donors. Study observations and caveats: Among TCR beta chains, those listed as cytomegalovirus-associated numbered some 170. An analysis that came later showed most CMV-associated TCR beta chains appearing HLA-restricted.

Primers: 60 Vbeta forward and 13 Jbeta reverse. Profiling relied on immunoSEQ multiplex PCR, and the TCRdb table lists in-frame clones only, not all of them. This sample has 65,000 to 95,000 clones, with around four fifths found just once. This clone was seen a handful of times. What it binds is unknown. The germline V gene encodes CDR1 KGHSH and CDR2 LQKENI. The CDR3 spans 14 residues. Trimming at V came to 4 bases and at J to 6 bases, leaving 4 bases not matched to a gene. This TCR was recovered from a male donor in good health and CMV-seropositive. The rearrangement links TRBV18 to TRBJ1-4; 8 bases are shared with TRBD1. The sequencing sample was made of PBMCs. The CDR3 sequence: CASSRGTGDEKLFF. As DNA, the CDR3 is TGTGCCAGCTCACGCGGGACAGGCGATGAAAAACTGTTTTTT.